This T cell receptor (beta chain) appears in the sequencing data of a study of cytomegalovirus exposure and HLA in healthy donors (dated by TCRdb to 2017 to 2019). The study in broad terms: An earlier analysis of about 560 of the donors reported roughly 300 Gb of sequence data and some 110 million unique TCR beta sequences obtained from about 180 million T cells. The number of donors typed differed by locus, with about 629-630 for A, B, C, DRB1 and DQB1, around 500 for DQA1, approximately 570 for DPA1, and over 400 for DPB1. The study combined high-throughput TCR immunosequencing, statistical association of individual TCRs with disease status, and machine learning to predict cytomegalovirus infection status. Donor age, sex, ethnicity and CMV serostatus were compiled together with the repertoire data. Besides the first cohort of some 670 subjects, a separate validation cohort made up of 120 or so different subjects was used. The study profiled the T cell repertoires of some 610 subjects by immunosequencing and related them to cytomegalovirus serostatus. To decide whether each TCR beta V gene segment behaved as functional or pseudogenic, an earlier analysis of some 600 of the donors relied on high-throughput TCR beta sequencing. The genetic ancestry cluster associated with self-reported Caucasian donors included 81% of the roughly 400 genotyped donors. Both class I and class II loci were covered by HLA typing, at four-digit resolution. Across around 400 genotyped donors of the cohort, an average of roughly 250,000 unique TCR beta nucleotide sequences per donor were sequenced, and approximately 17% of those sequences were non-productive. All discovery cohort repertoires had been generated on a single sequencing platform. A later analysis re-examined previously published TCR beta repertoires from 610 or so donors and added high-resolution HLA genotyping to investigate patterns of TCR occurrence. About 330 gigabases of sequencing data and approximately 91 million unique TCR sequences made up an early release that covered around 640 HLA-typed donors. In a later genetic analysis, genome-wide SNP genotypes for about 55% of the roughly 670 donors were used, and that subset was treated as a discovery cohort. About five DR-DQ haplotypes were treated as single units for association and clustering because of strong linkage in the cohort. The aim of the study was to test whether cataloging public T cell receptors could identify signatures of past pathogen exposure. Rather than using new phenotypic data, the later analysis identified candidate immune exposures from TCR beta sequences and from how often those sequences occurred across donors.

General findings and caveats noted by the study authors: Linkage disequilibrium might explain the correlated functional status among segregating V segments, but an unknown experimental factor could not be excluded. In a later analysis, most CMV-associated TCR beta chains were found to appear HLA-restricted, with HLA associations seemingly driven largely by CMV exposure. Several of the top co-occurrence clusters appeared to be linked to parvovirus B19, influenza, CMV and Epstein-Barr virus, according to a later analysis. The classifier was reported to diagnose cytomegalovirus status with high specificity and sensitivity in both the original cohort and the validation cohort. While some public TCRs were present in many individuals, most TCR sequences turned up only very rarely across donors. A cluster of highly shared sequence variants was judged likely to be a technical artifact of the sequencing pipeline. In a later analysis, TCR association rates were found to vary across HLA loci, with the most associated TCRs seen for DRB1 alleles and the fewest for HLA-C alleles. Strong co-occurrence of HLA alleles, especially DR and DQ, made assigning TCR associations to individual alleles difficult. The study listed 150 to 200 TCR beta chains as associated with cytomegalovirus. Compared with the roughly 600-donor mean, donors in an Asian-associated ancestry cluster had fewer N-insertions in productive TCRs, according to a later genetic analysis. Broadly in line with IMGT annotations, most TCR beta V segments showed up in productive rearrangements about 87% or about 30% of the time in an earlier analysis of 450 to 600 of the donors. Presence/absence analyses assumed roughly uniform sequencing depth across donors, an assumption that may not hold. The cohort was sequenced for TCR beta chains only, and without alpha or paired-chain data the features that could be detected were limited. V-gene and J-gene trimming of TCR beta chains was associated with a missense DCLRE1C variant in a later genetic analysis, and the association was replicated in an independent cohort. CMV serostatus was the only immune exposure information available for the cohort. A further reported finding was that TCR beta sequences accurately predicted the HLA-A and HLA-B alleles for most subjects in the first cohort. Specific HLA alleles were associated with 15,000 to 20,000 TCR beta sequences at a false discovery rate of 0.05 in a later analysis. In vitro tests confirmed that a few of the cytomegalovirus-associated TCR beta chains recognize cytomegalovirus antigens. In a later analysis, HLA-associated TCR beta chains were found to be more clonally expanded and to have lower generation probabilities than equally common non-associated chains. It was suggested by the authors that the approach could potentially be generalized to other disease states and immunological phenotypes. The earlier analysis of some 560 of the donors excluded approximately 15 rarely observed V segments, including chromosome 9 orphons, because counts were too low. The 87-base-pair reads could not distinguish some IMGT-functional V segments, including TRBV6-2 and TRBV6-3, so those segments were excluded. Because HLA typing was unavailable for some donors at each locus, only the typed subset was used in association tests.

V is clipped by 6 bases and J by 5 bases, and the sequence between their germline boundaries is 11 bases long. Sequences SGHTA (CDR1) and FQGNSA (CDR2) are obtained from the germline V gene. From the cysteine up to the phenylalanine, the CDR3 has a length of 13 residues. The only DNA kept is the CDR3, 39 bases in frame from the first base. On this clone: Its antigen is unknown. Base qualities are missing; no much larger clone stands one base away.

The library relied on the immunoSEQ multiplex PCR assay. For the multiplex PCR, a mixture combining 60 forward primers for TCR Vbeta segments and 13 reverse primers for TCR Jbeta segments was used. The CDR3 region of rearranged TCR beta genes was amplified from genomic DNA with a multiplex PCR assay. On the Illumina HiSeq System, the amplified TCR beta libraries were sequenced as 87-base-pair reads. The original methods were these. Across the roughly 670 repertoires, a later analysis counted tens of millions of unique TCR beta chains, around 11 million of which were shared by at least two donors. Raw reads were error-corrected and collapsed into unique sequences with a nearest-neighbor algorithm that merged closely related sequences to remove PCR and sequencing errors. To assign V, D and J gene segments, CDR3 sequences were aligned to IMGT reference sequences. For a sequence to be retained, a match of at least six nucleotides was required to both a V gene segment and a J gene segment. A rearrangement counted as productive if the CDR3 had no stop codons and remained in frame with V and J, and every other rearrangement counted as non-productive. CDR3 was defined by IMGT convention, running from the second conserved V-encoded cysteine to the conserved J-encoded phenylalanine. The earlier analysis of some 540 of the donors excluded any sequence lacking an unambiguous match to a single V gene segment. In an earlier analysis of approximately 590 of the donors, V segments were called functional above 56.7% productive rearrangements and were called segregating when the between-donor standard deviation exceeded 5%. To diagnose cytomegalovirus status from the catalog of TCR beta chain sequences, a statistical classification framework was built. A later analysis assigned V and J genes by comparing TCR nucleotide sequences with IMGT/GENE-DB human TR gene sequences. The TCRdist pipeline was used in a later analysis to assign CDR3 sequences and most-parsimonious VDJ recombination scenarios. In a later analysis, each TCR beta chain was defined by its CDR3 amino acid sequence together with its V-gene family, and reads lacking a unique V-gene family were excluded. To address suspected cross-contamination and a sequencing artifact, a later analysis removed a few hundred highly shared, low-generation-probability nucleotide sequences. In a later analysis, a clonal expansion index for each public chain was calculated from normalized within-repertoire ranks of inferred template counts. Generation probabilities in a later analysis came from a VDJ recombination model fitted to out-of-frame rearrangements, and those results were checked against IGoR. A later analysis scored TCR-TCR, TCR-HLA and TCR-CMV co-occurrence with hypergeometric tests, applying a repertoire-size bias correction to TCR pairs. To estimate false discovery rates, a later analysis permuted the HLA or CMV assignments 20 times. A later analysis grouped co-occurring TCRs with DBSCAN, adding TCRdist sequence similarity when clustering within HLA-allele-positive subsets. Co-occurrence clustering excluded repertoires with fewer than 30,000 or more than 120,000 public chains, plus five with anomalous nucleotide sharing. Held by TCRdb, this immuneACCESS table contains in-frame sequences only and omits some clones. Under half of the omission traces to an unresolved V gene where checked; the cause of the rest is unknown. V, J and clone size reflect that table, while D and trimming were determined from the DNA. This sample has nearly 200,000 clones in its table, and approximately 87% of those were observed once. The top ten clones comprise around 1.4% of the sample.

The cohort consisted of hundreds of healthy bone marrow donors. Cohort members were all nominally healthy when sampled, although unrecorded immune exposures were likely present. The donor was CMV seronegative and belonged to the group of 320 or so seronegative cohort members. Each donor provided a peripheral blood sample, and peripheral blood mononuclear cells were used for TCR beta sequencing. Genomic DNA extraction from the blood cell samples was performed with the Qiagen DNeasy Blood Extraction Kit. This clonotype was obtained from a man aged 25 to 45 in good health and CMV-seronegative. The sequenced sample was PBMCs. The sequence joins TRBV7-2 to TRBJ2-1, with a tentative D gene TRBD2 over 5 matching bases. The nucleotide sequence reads TGTGCCAGCAGGTTTGGACTTAACAATGAGCAGTTCTTC. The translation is CASRFGLNNEQFF.